Shown below are 3 T cell receptor beta chains from a single sample sequenced in a study of blood T cell repertoires in COVID-19 (dated by TCRdb to the early 2020s). Library prep was done by the immunoSEQ multiplex PCR assay. Not all clones reach the TCRdb copy of this immuneACCESS table, which keeps in-frame sequences only. Checked studies attribute under half of the gap to unresolved V genes and leave the rest unexplained. For this sample there are some 330,000 clones; approximately 90% appear just once. The ten largest clones add up to approximately 4% of the sample. The sequencing input was peripheral blood. The receptor set was obtained from a woman aged 45-65 years with active or convalescent COVID-19.

The chain couples TRBV24-1 to TRBJ2-5, with TRBD1 as a possible D gene (6 bases). The V end was cut by 3 bases, the J end by 5 bases, with 15 bases between. CDR1 is KGHDR and CDR2 is SFDVKD in the germline V gene. There are 15 residues in the CDR3. CDR3 nucleotide sequence: TGTGCCACCAGTGATATCTCGACAGGAATGGAGACCCAGTACTTC. It is translated as CATSDISTGMETQYF.

The chain is built from TRBV4-1 and TRBJ2-2; D is possibly TRBD2 (6 bases). V lost 0 bases to trimming and J lost 7 bases, with 12 bases between them. This CDR3 contains 15 residues. The germline V gene has CDR1 MGHRA and CDR2 YSYEKL. The DNA for the CDR3 is TGCGCCAGCAGCCAAGAAGTGGGGGAGGTCGGGGAGCTGTTTTTT. Its translation: CASSQEVGEVGELFF.

The chain joins TRBV28 to TRBJ1-1; D not certain. V lost 8 bases and J 1 base, leaving 14 bases between the germline ends. Germline V gene lookup returns CDR1 MDHEN and CDR2 SYDVKM. The CDR3 is 14 residues long. DNA for the CDR3: TGTGCCAGCGGTAGATCAAGAGCGAACACTGAAGCTTTCTTT. Translating gives CASGRSRANTEAFF.